The clone carrying this T cell receptor beta chain was seen ten or more times. RNA transcripts served as the template for amplifying TCR beta CDR3 regions. HTBI primers were employed in a first-round RT-PCR of the TCR CDR3. Using its own MiXCR run on the multiplex PCR reads, TCRdb lists one record per CDR3 protein. The table shows some 300,000 distinct CDR3 sequences, with more than 10% occurring only once. The CDR3 is made up of 11 amino acids. Germline values: CDR1 DFQATT, CDR2 SNEGSKA (reference sequence). Trimming stripped 0 bases from V and 6 bases from J, with 5 bases between. The data were taken from a study of T cells in Graves' hyperthyroidism and ophthalmopathy.

The sequencing sample was made of blood. The clonotype originates from a young woman with Graves' hyperthyroidism that later progressed to Graves' ophthalmopathy. The genes are TRBV20-1 and TRBJ1-1; no clear D gene. The CDR3 is CSARETPEAFF. Here the CDR3 DNA reads TGCAGTGCTAGAGAGACCCCTGAAGCTTTCTTT.